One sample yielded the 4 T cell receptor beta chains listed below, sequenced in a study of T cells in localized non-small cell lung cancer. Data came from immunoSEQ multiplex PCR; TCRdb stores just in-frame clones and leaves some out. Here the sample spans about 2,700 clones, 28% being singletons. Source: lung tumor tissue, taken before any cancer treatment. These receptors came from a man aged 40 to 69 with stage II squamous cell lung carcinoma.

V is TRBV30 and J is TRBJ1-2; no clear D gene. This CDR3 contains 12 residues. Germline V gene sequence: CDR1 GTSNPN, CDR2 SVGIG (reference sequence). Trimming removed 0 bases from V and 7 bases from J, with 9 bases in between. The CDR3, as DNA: TGTGCCTGGAGTGTTTCGACTTCTGGCTACACCTTC. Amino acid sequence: CAWSVSTSGYTF.

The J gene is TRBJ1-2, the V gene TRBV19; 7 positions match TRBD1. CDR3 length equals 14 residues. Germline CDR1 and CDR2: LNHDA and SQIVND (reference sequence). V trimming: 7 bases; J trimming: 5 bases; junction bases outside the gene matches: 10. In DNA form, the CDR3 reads TGTGCCAGTAATCGGCAACCAGGGGGGTATGGCTACACCTTC. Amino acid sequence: CASNRQPGGYGYTF.

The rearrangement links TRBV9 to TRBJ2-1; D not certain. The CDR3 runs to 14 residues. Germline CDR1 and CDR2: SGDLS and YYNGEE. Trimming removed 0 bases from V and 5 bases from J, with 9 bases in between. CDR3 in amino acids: CASSVGNEDNEQFF. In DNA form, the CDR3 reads TGTGCCAGCAGCGTAGGTAATGAGGACAATGAGCAGTTCTTC.

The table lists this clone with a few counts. CDR3 DNA: TGTGCCAGTAGTGTCCGACAGGGGCCGGGGGCTTTCTTT. As protein: CASSVRQGPGAFF. The chain couples TRBV19 to TRBJ1-1; 8 bases match TRBD1. Germline CDR1 and CDR2: LNHDA and SQIVND (reference sequence). Unmatched junction bases numbered 10, after V lost 5 bases and J lost 11 bases. The CDR3 length is 13 residues.